This T cell receptor (beta chain) was documented in a study of beta chain features in type 1 diabetes. Study overall: The study examined around 99,000,000 sorted cells across all samples.

With regard to this clone: The antigen remains undetermined.

The CDR3 covers 16 residues. V was cut by 5 bases and J by 6 bases, with 19 bases left in between. The germline V gene encodes CDR1 KGHSH and CDR2 LQKENI. Study conclusions and caveats: Healthy donors had naive, central memory and Treg TCRB repertoires that appeared less similar than those seen among patients. A moderate, significant TCRB CDR3 shortening appeared in type 1 diabetes across four CD4+ subsets.

Central memory, naive, regulatory and stem cell-like memory CD4+ cells were sorted by CD45RO/CCR7/CD25/CD127/CD95/CD27. The isolated RNA, all of it, was reverse transcribed, so expressed TCRB transcripts were what got sequenced. Assay used: immunoSEQ multiplex PCR; TCRdb lists only in-frame clones, some missing. The table has 400,000 to 500,000 clones, around 14% seen once. Material: naive CD4+ T cells from blood. This receptor was obtained from a young man in good health. The genes are TRBV18 and TRBJ2-2, with D perhaps matching TRBD1 (6 bases). The CDR3, as DNA: TGTGCCAGCTCAACCAGCGCACAGGGTTACGCCGGGGAGCTGTTTTTT. This translates into CASSTSAQGYAGELFF.